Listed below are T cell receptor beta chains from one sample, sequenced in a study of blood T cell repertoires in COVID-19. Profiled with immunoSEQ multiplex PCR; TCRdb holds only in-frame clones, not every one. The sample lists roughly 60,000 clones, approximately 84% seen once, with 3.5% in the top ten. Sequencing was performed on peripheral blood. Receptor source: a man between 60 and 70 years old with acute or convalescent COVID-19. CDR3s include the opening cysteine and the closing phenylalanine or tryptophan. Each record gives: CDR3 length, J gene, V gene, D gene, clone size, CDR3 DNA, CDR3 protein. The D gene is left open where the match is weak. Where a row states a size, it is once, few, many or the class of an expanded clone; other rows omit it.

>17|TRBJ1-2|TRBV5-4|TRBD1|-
TGTGCCAGCAGCTTACCCGTGGGACAGACGGCGGATCTTGGCTACACCTTC
CASSLPVGQTADLGYTF
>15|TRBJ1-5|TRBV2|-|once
TGTGCCAGCAGTGAGGCAGAACTAATCAATCAGCCCCAGCATTTT
CASSEAELINQPQHF
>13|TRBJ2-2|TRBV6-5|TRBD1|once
TGTGCCAGCGGACAGGCCTACACCGGGGAGCTGTTTTTT
CASGQAYTGELFF
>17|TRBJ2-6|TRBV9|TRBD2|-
TGTGCCAGCAGACAACATCTAGCGGGGGACCCAGCCAACGTCCTGACTTTC
CASRQHLAGDPANVLTF
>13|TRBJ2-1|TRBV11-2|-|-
TGTGCCAGCAGCCTCGCAGGGTTTAATGAGCAGTTCTTC
CASSLAGFNEQFF
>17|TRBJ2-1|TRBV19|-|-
TGTGCCAGTAGTAGCTACAGGGATCCCCGCTCCTACAATGAGCAGTTCTTC
CASSSYRDPRSYNEQFF
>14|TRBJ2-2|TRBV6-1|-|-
TGTGCCAGCAGTGAAGAGAGGAACACCGGGGAGCTGTTTTTT
CASSEERNTGELFF
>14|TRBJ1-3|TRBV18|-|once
TGTGCCAGCTCTTCCGAGGGACTTGGAAACACCATATATTTT
CASSSEGLGNTIYF
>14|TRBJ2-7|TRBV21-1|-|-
TGTGCCAGCAGCAAAGCGACGGGGAACTACGAGCAGTACTTC
CASSKATGNYEQYF
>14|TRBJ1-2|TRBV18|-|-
TGTGCCAGCTCACCAGTATTCAGCGACTATGGCTACACCTTC
CASSPVFSDYGYTF
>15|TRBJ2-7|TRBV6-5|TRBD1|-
TGTGCCAGCAGTCCCCGCGGGACAGGGACCGACGAGCAGTACTTC
CASSPRGTGTDEQYF
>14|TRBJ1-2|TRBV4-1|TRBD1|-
TGCGCCAGCAGCCAAGAATACAGGGGGCGAGGCTACACCTTC
CASSQEYRGRGYTF
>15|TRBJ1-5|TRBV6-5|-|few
TGTGCCAGCAGTCCCCGTGAAGGGGGCAATCAGCCCCAGCATTTT
CASSPREGGNQPQHF
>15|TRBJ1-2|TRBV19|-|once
TGTGCCAGTAGTGCAATATCACAGGGACGAGGAGGCTACACCTTC
CASSAISQGRGGYTF
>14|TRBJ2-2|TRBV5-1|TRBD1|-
TGCGCCAGCAGCTTGACAGGGGAAGGAGGGGAGCTGTTTTTT
CASSLTGEGGELFF
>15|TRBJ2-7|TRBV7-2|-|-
TGTGCCAGCAGCTTATGGGGCGGCAGGGACTACGAGCAGTACTTC
CASSLWGGRDYEQYF
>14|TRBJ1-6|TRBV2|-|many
TGTGCCAGCAGTGGGAGCTCCTATAATTCACCCCTCCACTTT
CASSGSSYNSPLHF
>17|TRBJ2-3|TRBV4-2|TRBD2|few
TGTGCCAGCACCACTTATAGCGGGGGGTCTAGCACAGATACGCAGTATTTT
CASTTYSGGSSTDTQYF
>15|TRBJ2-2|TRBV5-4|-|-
TGTGCCAGCAGCTTGGGAACAGAGAACACCGGGGAGCTGTTTTTT
CASSLGTENTGELFF